A selection of T cell receptor beta chains follows, all from one sample in a study of cytotoxic CD8 clonotypes in ibrutinib-treated CLL. Clones were read by immunoSEQ multiplex PCR, and TCRdb kept only the in-frame ones, dropping some. The sample has some 200,000 clones, 55% to 85% seen once. The starting material was PBMCs, obtained after 24 months of ibrutinib treatment. These receptors all come from a human donor with chronic lymphocytic leukemia. Each CDR3 is given with its conserved first and last residue. D genes are given only for firm matches. The size field is filled for only some rows; it gives once, few, many or a size class.

v_call	d_call	j_call	cdr3_length	clone_size	cdr3_nt	cdr3_aa
TRBV15	NA	TRBJ2-7	16	NA	TGTGCCACCAGCAGAGATTGGGGGGTTTCGACCTACGAGCAGTACTTC	CATSRDWGVSTYEQYF
TRBV28	NA	TRBJ2-3	14	NA	TGTGCCAGCGTGGGAGGGGGCGTGTTAAATACGCAGTATTTT	CASVGGGVLNTQYF
TRBV5-1	NA	TRBJ2-3	15	NA	TGCGCCAGCAGCTTGGAGGAGGTGGGCACAGATACGCAGTATTTT	CASSLEEVGTDTQYF
TRBV6-6	TRBD2	TRBJ2-1	13	NA	TGTGCCAGCACGAGTAGCGGGAGTTATGAGCAGTTCTTC	CASTSSGSYEQFF
TRBV18	NA	TRBJ1-1	14	NA	TGTGCCAGCTCACCATCTTCAGGAAACACTGAAGCTTTCTTT	CASSPSSGNTEAFF
TRBV29-1	TRBD1	TRBJ2-5	13	once	TGCAGCGTTGACTGGACAGGGAAAGAGACCCAGTACTTC	CSVDWTGKETQYF
TRBV19	NA	TRBJ2-1	13	once	TGTGCCAGTAATTCTCCGGGGCTTAATGAGCAGTTCTTC	CASNSPGLNEQFF
TRBV7-8	NA	TRBJ1-4	15	NA	TGTGCCAGCAGTCTCGGGACATCAACTAATGAAAAACTGTTTTTT	CASSLGTSTNEKLFF
TRBV27	NA	TRBJ2-3	18	once	TGTGCCAGCAGTCAAAAACTCGTGACCTGGGGTGGCACAGATACGCAGTATTTT	CASSQKLVTWGGTDTQYF
TRBV10-3	TRBD2	TRBJ2-7	15	NA	TGTGCCATCAGTGAGGGGCTAGCGGGAGGCTACGAGCAGTACTTC	CAISEGLAGGYEQYF
TRBV29-1	NA	TRBJ2-7	12	NA	TGCAGCGTTGAGTTCAGGCCCTACGAGCAGTACTTC	CSVEFRPYEQYF
TRBV10-3	NA	TRBJ2-1	14	few	TGTGCCATACAGAGCAGGGGGACTAACAATGAGCAGTTCTTC	CAIQSRGTNNEQFF
TRBV4-3	TRBD1	TRBJ1-5	14	NA	TGCGCCAGCAGCCAAGTTCTACAGGGGCAGCCCCAGCATTTT	CASSQVLQGQPQHF
TRBV5-5	TRBD1	TRBJ1-2	17	NA	TGTGCCAGCAGCTTAGAACCGGGACAGACTCGTAACTATGGCTACGCCTTC	CASSLEPGQTRNYGYAF
TRBV7-2	NA	TRBJ2-7	16	NA	TGTGCCAGCAGCTTACATCTGGGAACCTACTCCTACGAGCAGTACTTC	CASSLHLGTYSYEQYF
TRBV7-2	NA	TRBJ2-7	11	NA	TGTGCCAGCAGCTTATTCGACGAGCAGTACTTC	CASSLFDEQYF
TRBV5-4	TRBD1	TRBJ2-3	15	NA	TGTGCCAGCAGGGGACAGCTCCAGATCACAGATACGCAGTATTTT	CASRGQLQITDTQYF
TRBV7-6	NA	TRBJ2-1	14	NA	TGTGCCAGCAGCATCTCTTCCGGGACGGAAGAGCAGTTCTTC	CASSISSGTEEQFF
TRBV25-1	TRBD2	TRBJ2-5	15	NA	TGTGCCAGCGGATCTGCGGGAGTGCAAGTAGAGACCCAGTACTTC	CASGSAGVQVETQYF
TRBV28	NA	TRBJ1-1	15	NA	TGTGCCAGCAGTCCCGGAGGGGTGAGAGGCACTGAAGCTTTCTTT	CASSPGGVRGTEAFF
TRBV28	TRBD2	TRBJ2-7	13	NA	TGTGCCAGCATTGGGACTAGACCCTACGAGCAGTACTTC	CASIGTRPYEQYF
TRBV7-6	NA	TRBJ2-5	10	few	TGTGCCAGCGGGTTCAGAGACCAGTACTTC	CASGFRDQYF
TRBV5-1	NA	TRBJ2-7	15	NA	TGCGCCAGCAGCCGCGGGACAGTGAGCTCCTACGAGCAGTACTTC	CASSRGTVSSYEQYF
TRBV2	NA	TRBJ2-7	13	NA	TGTGCCAGCAGTGGGGGACTGGGCTACGAGCAGTACTTC	CASSGGLGYEQYF
TRBV7-9	TRBD2	TRBJ2-7	11	NA	TGTGCCAGCAGAACTAGCGACGAGCAGTACTTC	CASRTSDEQYF
TRBV20-1	NA	TRBJ1-2	11	NA	TGCATATATACCACTAACTATGGCTACACCTTC	CIYTTNYGYTF
TRBV18	NA	TRBJ2-3	13	NA	TGTGCCAGCTCACTGGGACCTACGGATACGCAGTATTTT	CASSLGPTDTQYF
TRBV7-9	TRBD2	TRBJ2-1	17	NA	TGTGCCAGCAGCCCTCGACTAGCGGGAGGACCTACAAATGAGCAGTTCTTC	CASSPRLAGGPTNEQFF
TRBV6-5	NA	TRBJ2-2	13	once	TGTGCCAGCAGTTACGTAGGCTCCGGGGAGCTGTTTTTT	CASSYVGSGELFF
TRBV13	NA	TRBJ2-1	12	NA	TGTGCCAGCAGCTTATACACGGCTGAGCAGTTCTTC	CASSLYTAEQFF
TRBV7-2	TRBD1	TRBJ1-1	16	once	TGTGCCAGCAGCCGCAGACAGGGTAATTTGAACACTGAAGCTTTCTTT	CASSRRQGNLNTEAFF
TRBV4-1	TRBD2	TRBJ2-1	14	NA	TGCGCCAGCAGCCCGGGACTAGCGGCCCTATGGCGGTTCTTC	CASSPGLAALWRFF
TRBV5-6	NA	TRBJ1-5	15	few	TGTGCCAGCAGCTTGGGCCTGGGGGGCAATCAGCCCCAGCATTTT	CASSLGLGGNQPQHF
TRBV7-6	TRBD1	TRBJ2-5	16	NA	TGTGCCAGCAGCTCGAGGGACAGGGAAAACCAAGAGACCCAGTACTTC	CASSSRDRENQETQYF
TRBV9	TRBD2	TRBJ2-3	14	NA	TGTGCCAGCAGCGGCGGCGGGAGAGCAGATACGCAGTATTTT	CASSGGGRADTQYF
TRBV27	NA	TRBJ2-7	12	NA	TGTGCCAGCAGCCCTCCAGGGGTCGAGCAGTACTTC	CASSPPGVEQYF
TRBV7-3	TRBD2	TRBJ2-2	16	once	TGTGCCAGCAGCTTCACGGGACTAGCAGGGACCGGGGAGCTGTTTTTT	CASSFTGLAGTGELFF
TRBV21-1	NA	TRBJ1-2	15	once	TGTGCCAGCAGCAAACGGGACAGGTCGTTCGGTGGCTACACCTTC	CASSKRDRSFGGYTF
TRBV11-2	TRBD1	TRBJ2-7	15	NA	TGTGCCAGCAGCTTTCCCGACAGGGGGCAGGGCGAGCAGTACTTC	CASSFPDRGQGEQYF
TRBV28	NA	TRBJ2-7	11	NA	TGTGCCAGCAGTCTCAACTACGAGCAGTACTTC	CASSLNYEQYF
TRBV5-1	NA	TRBJ1-1	15	NA	TGCGCCAGCAGCCCAGGGGTAGGCATGAACACTGAAGCTTTCTTT	CASSPGVGMNTEAFF
TRBV15	TRBD2	TRBJ2-1	18	NA	TGTGCCACCAGCAGAGCCGCAAGACCGGGACTAGGGTCCAATGAGCAGTTCTTC	CATSRAARPGLGSNEQFF
TRBV28	TRBD1	TRBJ1-4	15	few	TGTGCCAGCAGTTTATCTGGGGACAGGTATCCTAAACTGTTTTTT	CASSLSGDRYPKLFF
TRBV11-2	TRBD2	TRBJ2-7	12	few	TGTGCCAGCAGCTTCCTAGCGGTTATGCAGTACTTC	CASSFLAVMQYF
TRBV9	TRBD2	TRBJ2-7	15	NA	TGTGCCAGCAGTCTCCTAGCGGGGCTAGCCTACGAGCAGTACTTC	CASSLLAGLAYEQYF
TRBV6-5	NA	TRBJ2-5	14	few	TGTGCCAGCAGTTACGTAGCAGGGCCAGAGACCCAGTACTTC	CASSYVAGPETQYF
TRBV28	TRBD2	TRBJ2-7	15	NA	TGTGCCAGCAGTTTATGGCGGGAGGGCGCCTACGAGCAGTACTTC	CASSLWREGAYEQYF